The clone carrying this T cell receptor beta chain was counted at least ten times. This entry comes from a study of prognosis after radiotherapy for stage I lung cancer. Germline assignment: CDR1 LNHDA and CDR2 SQIVND (reference sequence). V shed 6 bases and J 2 bases; nucleotides not matched to a gene: 5. The CDR3 extends over 14 amino acids. Researchers used two-round multiplex PCR to amplify TCR beta CDR3 starting from genomic DNA. The first round of PCR was done with primers that matched each TRBV and TRBJ gene. One entry per CDR3 protein, called by TCRdb with MiXCR from the multiplex PCR reads. The repertoire includes tens of thousands of distinct CDR3 sequences, about half of them detected once, and 15% sits in the top ten.

This specimen was PBMCs, taken before or after stereotactic body radiation therapy (not recorded which). The sequence was obtained from a donor aged 50 or older with non-small cell lung cancer. The rearrangement links TRBV19 to TRBJ2-5, with 8 bases fitting TRBD1. This chain's CDR3 is CASSTTGGQETQYF. The CDR3 region has the DNA TGTGCCAGTAGCACAACAGGGGGTCAAGAGACCCAGTACTTC.